The TCR beta chain described here comes from a study of vaccination effects on CD4 cells after COVID-19. The CDR3 extends over 15 amino acids. V lost 6 bases, J lost 1 base, and 9 bases stayed unmatched. The germline V gene has CDR1 MNHEY and CDR2 SVGAGI. Prior to sequencing, the ViraFEST assay stimulated PBMC with viral peptide pools, which expanded the antigen-specific CD4+ T cells. Scientists isolated CD4+ T cells after a roughly ten-day culture period ended. Participants each got two BNT162b2 or mRNA-1273 vaccine doses. Profiled with immunoSEQ multiplex PCR; TCRdb holds only in-frame clones, not every one. The sample yields under 40,000 clones, approximately 80% seen once. In the case of this clone: Antigen unknown.

The receptor was isolated from a human donor who received a COVID-19 vaccine. Some clones in this sample may be carry-over from other donors' samples. The V and J genes are TRBV6-5 and TRBJ2-7; 7 bases are shared with TRBD1. The specimen comprised CD4+ T cells from PBMCs cultured with HCoV-NL63 spike peptides, sampled after COVID-19 vaccination. CDR3 in DNA: TGTGCCAGCAGCTTAGGACAGGCCTTTTCCTACGAGCAGTACGTC. Protein product: CASSLGQAFSYEQYV.